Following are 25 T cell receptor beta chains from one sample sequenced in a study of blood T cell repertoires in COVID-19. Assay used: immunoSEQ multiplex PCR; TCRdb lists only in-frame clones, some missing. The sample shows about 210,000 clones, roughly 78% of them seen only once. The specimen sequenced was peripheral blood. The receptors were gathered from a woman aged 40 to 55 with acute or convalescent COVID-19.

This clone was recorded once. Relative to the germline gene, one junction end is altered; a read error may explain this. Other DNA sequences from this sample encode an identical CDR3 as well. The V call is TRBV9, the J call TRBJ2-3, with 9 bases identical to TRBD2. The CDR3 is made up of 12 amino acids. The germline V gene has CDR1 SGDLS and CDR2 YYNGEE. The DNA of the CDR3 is TGTGCCAGTAGCGGGAGCTCAGATACGCAGTATTTT. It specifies CASSGSSDTQYF.

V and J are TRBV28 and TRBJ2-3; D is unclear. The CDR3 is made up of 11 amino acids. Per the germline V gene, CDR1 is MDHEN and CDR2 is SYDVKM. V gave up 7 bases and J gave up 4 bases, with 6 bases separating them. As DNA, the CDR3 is TGTGCCAGCAAAGGAGCAGATACGCAGTATTTT. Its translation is CASKGADTQYF.

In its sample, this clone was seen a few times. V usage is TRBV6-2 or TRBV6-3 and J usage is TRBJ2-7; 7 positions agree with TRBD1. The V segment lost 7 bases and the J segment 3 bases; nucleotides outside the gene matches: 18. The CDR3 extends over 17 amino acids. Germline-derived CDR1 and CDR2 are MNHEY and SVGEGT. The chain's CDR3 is CASNPQGISQNLYEQYF. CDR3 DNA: TGTGCCAGCAACCCACAGGGGATATCCCAAAATCTCTACGAGCAGTACTTC.

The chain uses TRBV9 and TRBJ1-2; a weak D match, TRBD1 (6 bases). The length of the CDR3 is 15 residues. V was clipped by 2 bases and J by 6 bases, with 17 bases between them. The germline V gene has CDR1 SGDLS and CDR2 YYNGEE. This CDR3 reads CASSVVDRPVNGYTF. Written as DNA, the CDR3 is TGTGCCAGCAGCGTGGTTGACAGGCCGGTTAATGGCTACACCTTC.

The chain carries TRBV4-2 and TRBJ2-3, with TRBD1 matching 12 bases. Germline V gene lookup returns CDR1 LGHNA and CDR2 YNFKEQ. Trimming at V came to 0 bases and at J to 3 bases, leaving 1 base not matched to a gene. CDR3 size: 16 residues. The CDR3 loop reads CASSQEGQGATDTQYF. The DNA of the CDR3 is TGTGCCAGCAGCCAAGAGGGACAGGGGGCGACAGATACGCAGTATTTT.

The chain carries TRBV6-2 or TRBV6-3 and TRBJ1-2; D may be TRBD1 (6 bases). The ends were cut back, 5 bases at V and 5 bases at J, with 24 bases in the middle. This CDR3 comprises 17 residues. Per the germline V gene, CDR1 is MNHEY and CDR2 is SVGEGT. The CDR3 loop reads CASSQTQTDRLGYGYTF. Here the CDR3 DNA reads TGTGCCAGCAGTCAAACGCAAACGGACAGACTCGGATATGGCTACACCTTC.

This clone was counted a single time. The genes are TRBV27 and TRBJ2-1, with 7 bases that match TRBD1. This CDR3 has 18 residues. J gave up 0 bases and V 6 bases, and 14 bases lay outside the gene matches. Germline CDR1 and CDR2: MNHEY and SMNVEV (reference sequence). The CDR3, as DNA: TGTGCCAGCAGCCCCCTTAGGGGGCCCCAAAGCTCCTACAATGAGCAGTTCTTC. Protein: CASSPLRGPQSSYNEQFF.

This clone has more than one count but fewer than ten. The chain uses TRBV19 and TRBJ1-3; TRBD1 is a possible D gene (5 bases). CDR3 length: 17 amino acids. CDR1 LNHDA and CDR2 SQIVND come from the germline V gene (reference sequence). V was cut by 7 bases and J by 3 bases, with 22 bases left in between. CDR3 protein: CASKGPGPALIGNTIYF. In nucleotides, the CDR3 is TGTGCCAGTAAGGGGCCAGGGCCCGCTTTGATTGGAAACACCATATATTTT.

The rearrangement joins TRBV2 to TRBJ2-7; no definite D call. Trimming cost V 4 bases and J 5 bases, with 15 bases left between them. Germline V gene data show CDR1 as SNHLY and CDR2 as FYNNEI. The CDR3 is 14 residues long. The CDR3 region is CASSGLVTQNEQYF. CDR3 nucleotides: TGTGCCAGCAGTGGGCTGGTGACTCAGAACGAGCAGTACTTC.

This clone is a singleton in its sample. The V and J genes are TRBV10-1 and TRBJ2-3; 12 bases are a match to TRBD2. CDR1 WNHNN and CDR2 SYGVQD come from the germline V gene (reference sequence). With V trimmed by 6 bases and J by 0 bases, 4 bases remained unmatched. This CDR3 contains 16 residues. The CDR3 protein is CASSSTSGGSTDTQYF. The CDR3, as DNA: TGCGCCAGCAGCTCGACTAGCGGGGGAAGCACAGATACGCAGTATTTT.

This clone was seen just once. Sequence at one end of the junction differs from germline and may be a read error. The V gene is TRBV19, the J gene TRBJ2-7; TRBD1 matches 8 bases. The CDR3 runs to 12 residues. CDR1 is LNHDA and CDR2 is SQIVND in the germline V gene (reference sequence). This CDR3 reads CASRTGAGHLYF. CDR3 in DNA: TGTGCCAGTAGGACAGGGGCGGGACACTTGTATTTC.

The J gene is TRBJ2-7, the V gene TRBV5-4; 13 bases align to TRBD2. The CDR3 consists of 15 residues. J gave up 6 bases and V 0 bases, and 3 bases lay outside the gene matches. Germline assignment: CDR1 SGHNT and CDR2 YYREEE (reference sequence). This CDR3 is CASSLGTSGRSEQYF. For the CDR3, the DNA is TGTGCCAGCAGCTTGGGGACTAGCGGGAGATCCGAGCAGTACTTC. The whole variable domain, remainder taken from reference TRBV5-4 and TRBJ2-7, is ETGVTQSPTHLIKTRGQQVTLRCSSQSGHNTVSWYQQALGQGPQFIFQYYREEENGRGNFPPRFSGLQFPNYSSELNVNALELDDSALYLCASSLGTSGRSEQYFGPGTRLTVT.

CDR3 residues: CASSDTRDSYEQYF. The CDR3 DNA reads as TGCGCCAGCAGTGACACCCGGGACTCCTACGAGCAGTACTTC. V usage is TRBV10-1 and J usage is TRBJ2-7, with a tentative D call TRBD2 (5 bases). Looked up from germline, CDR1 is WNHNN and CDR2 is SYGVQD (reference sequence). This CDR3 is 14 amino acids long. Trimming took 3 bases from V and 0 from J, leaving 9 bases between them.

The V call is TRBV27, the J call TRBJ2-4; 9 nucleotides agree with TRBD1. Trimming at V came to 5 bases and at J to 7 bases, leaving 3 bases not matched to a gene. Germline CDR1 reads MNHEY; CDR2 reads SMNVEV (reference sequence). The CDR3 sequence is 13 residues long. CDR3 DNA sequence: TGTGCCAGCAGTCGACAGGGGGGGAACATTCAGTACTTC. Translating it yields CASSRQGGNIQYF.

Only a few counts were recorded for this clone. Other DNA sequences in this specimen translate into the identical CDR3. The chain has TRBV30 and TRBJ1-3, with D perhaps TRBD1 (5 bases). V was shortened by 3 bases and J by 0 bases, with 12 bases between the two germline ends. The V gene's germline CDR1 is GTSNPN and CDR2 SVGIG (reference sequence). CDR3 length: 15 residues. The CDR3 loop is CAWSRDSGSGNTIYF. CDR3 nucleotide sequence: TGTGCCTGGAGCCGGGACTCCGGCTCTGGAAACACCATATATTTT.

The DNA of the CDR3 is TGTGCCAGTAGGGGGACAGCTAGGGGAAATCAGCCCCAGCATTTT. Protein product: CASRGTARGNQPQHF. The chain employs TRBV19 and TRBJ1-5, with 7 bases that match TRBD1. CDR3 size: 15 residues. V lost 6 bases and J lost 4; bases outside the gene matches: 9. CDR1 is LNHDA and CDR2 is SQIVND in the germline V gene (reference sequence).

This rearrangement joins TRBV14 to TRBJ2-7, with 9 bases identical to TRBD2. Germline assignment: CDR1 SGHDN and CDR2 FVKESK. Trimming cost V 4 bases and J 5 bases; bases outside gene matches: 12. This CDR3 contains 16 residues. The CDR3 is CASSPAYSGRPHEQYF. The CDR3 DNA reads TGTGCCAGCAGCCCAGCATATAGCGGGAGACCCCACGAGCAGTACTTC.

The CDR3 protein is CSALLTGGYTF. The CDR3 bases are TGCAGTGCACTCCTTACAGGGGGCTACACCTTC. V is TRBV20-1 and J is TRBJ1-2; possibly TRBD1 for D (6 bases). Germline-derived CDR1 and CDR2 are DFQATT and SNEGSKA (reference sequence). The V gene lost 6 bases and the J gene lost 8 bases, with 13 bases spanning the gap. This CDR3 comprises 11 residues.

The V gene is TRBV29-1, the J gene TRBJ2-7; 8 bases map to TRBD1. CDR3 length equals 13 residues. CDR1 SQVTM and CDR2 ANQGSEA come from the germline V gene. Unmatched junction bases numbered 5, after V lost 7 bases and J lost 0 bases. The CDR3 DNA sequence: TGCAGCGCCAAGGACAGGGACTCCTACGAGCAGTACTTC. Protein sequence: CSAKDRDSYEQYF.

DNA for the CDR3: TGTGCCAGCACCGGGACAGGGGTCCACGAGCAGTACTTC. The encoded protein is CASTGTGVHEQYF. The chain has TRBV5-6 and TRBJ2-7; 10 nucleotides agree with TRBD1. Germline assignment: CDR1 SGHDT and CDR2 YYEEEE. V trimming: 6 bases; J trimming: 5 bases; junction bases outside the gene matches: 5. The CDR3 has 13 residues.

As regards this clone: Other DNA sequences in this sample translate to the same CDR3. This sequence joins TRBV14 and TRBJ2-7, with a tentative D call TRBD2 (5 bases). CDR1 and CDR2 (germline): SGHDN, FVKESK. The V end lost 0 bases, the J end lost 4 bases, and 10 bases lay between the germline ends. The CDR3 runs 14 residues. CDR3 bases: TGTGCCAGCAGCCAAGATCCGGGAAGGTACGAGCAGTACTTC. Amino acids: CASSQDPGRYEQYF.

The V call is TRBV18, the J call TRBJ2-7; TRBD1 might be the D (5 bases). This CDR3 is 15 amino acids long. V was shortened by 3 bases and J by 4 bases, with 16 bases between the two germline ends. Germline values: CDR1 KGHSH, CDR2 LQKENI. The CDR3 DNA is TGTGCCAGCTCACCTCAGGGTTGGACGAATTACGAGCAGTACTTC. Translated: CASSPQGWTNYEQYF.

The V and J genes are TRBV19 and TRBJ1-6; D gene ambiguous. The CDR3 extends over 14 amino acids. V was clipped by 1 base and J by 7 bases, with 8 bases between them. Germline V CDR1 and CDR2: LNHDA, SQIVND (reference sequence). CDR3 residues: CASSIVEVNSPLHF. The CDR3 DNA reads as TGTGCCAGTAGTATAGTAGAAGTGAATTCACCCCTCCACTTT. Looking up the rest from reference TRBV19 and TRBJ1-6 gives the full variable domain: DGGITQSPKYLFRKEGQNVTLSCEQNLNHDAMYWYRQDPGQGLRLIYYSQIVNDFQKGDIAEGYSVSREKKESFPLTVTSAQKNPTAFYLCASSIVEVNSPLHFGNGTRLTVT.

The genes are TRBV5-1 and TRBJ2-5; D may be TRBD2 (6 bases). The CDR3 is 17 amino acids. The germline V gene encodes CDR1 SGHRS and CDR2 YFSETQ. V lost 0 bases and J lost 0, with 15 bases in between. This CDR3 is CASSLGMGLGDQETQYF. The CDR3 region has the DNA TGCGCCAGCAGCTTGGGGATGGGACTTGGCGACCAAGAGACCCAGTACTTC.

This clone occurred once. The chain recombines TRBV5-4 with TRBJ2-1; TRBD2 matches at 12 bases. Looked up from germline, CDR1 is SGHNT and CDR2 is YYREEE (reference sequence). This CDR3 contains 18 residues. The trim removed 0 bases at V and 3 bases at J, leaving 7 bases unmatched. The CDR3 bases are TGTGCCAGCAGCTTGGAAGCTAGCGGGAGGGTAAGCTACAATGAGCAGTTCTTC. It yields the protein CASSLEASGRVSYNEQFF.